These 7 T cell receptor beta chains share one sample of origin, sequenced in a study of long-term antiretroviral therapy in people with HIV. Survey-level immunoSEQ v3.0 assays were run. The method was immunoSEQ multiplex PCR; TCRdb's version includes in-frame clones alone and lacks a portion of them. The sample carries tens of thousands of clones, less than 90% recorded once. The sample here was unsorted PBMCs, taken 2 years after starting antiretroviral therapy. These receptors were collected from a man aged 50-59 years with HIV.

The V gene is TRBV5-8, the J gene TRBJ2-1; D ambiguous. V lost 2 bases, J lost 0 bases, and 12 bases lay in between. The germline gives CDR1 SGHTS, CDR2 YDEGEE. The CDR3 runs 16 residues. The CDR3 DNA reads as TGTGCCAGCAGCTTTTTGTACAGCGCCTCCTACAATGAGCAGTTCTTC. It codes for CASSFLYSASYNEQFF.

This rearrangement joins TRBV7-2 to TRBJ2-7; the match to TRBD2 covers 8 bases. V was clipped by 3 bases and J by 4 bases; unmatched bases: 8. CDR1 and CDR2 from the germline V gene are SGHTA and FQGNSA. This CDR3 contains 15 residues. DNA of the CDR3: TGTGCCAGCAGCTTCCAGAGCGGGAGTATGTACGAGCAGTACTTC. Its translation is CASSFQSGSMYEQYF.

The rearrangement uses TRBV9 and TRBJ2-3, with D unresolved. Deletions cut 3 bases from V and 5 bases from J, with 10 bases between. CDR3 length: 13 amino acids. Per the germline V gene, CDR1 is SGDLS and CDR2 is YYNGEE. CDR3 in amino acids: CASSATVGDTQYF. CDR3 bases: TGTGCCAGCAGCGCGACGGTGGGAGATACGCAGTATTTT.

This rearrangement joins TRBV10-3 to TRBJ1-3, with 7 bases that match TRBD1. The CDR3 is made up of 15 amino acids. Germline V lookup: CDR1 ENHRY, CDR2 SYGVKD. Unmatched junction bases numbered 1, after V lost 2 bases and J lost 0 bases. The CDR3, as DNA: TGTGCCATCAGTGAGGGGACAGTCTCTGGAAACACCATATATTTT. It yields the protein CAISEGTVSGNTIYF.

This chain links TRBV2 with TRBJ2-7, with TRBD2 as a possible D gene (5 bases). The CDR3 runs 13 residues. CDR1 is SNHLY and CDR2 is FYNNEI in the germline V gene. Trimming took off 4 bases at V and 7 bases at J, with 14 bases between the two ends. CDR3 protein: CASSAGLGEEQYF. CDR3 coding DNA: TGTGCCAGCAGTGCAGGCCTTGGGGAGGAGCAGTACTTC.

The gene calls are TRBV7-2 and TRBJ2-7; D gene uncertain. V dropped 1 base and J dropped 3 bases, with 4 bases sitting between them. The CDR3 totals 12 residues. Germline V gene lookup returns CDR1 SGHTA and CDR2 FQGNSA. This chain's CDR3 is CASSLDLYEQYF. The CDR3 bases are TGTGCCAGCAGCTTAGATCTCTACGAGCAGTACTTC.

The chain recombines TRBV12-5 with TRBJ2-7; D is possibly TRBD1 (5 bases). Trimming stripped 3 bases from V and 0 bases from J, with 12 bases between. CDR1 and CDR2 (germline): LGHNT, FRNRAP. This CDR3 has 15 amino acids. The CDR3 region is CASGLPLGDSYEQYF. The CDR3 DNA sequence: TGTGCTAGTGGTTTACCGCTAGGGGACTCCTACGAGCAGTACTTC.